This T cell receptor beta chain is from a study of regulatory T cells in long-lasting Graves disease. As for time point: newly diagnosed GD, antithyroid drugs for less than 3 months. From PBMCs, RNA was extracted and then used to make the TCR library. A volume of roughly 9.9 milliliters of peripheral blood was collected in EDTA tubes. The germline CDR1 and CDR2 sequences are SGHVS and FQNEAQ. This CDR3 contains 12 residues. Remarks on this clonotype: The junction departs from germline at one end; a sequencing error may be responsible.

Researchers made TCR beta libraries by using iRepertoire HTBI primers and running Arm-PCR on CDR3 regions. TCRdb redid the calling of the multiplex PCR reads with MiXCR, one entry per CDR3 protein. The table has roughly 410,000 distinct CDR3 sequences, 15% seen once; the top ten hold approximately 7.8%. The same sample was also used in a study of T cells in Graves' hyperthyroidism and ophthalmopathy. That source adds: Researchers defined stable Graves' hyperthyroidism as no ophthalmopathy progression within 18 months. HTBI primers drove first-round RT-PCR of the TCR CDR3.

The chain carries TRBV7-8 and TRBJ2-1; no clear D gene. The sequence was collected from a middle-aged woman with Graves disease. Sequences were derived from peripheral blood mononuclear cells (PBMCs), sampled at new diagnosis, from a patient treated with antithyroid drugs. CDR3 sequence reads: CASSRNSWTHSF. Here the CDR3 DNA reads TGTGCCAGCAGCCGGAACTCCTGGACCCATTCCTTC.